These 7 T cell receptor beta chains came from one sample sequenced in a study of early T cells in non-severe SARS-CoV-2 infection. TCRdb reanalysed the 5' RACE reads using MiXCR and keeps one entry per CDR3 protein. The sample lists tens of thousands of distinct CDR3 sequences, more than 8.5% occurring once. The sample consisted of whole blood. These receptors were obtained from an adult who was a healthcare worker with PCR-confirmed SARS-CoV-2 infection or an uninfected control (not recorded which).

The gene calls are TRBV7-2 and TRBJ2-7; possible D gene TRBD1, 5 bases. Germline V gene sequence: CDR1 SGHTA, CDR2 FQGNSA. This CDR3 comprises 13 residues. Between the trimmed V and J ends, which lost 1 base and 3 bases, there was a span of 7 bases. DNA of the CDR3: TGTGCCAGCAGCTTAGGGACACACTACGAGCAGTACTTC. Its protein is CASSLGTHYEQYF.

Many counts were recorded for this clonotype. The CDR3 nucleotides read TGTGCCAGCAGCCCGGGACCGACTACATTTGAGCAGTTCTTC. It codes for CASSPGPTTFEQFF. This rearrangement joins TRBV7-6 to TRBJ2-1, with D perhaps being TRBD1 or TRBD2 (5 bases each). V shed 5 bases and J shed 9 bases, with 17 bases lying between them. In germline, CDR1 is SGHVS, CDR2 FNYEAQ. This CDR3 is built from 14 residues.

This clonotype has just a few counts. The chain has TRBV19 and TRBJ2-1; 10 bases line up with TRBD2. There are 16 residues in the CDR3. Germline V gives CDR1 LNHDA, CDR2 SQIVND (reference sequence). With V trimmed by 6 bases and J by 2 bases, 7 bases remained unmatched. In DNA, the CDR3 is TGTGCCAGTAGACTTACTAGCGGGAATACCTACAATGAGCAGTTCTTC. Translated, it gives CASRLTSGNTYNEQFF.

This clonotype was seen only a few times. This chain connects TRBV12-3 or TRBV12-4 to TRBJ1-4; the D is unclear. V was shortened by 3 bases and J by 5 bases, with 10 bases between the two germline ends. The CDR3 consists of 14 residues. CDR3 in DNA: TGTGCCAGCAGTTTCCTGCAGGCGAATGAAAAACTGTTTTTT. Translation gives CASSFLQANEKLFF.

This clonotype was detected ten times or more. The CDR3 DNA sequence: TGCAGCGTTCGGGCGGGCTTCTGGGGGCAGTACTTC. This gives the protein CSVRAGFWGQYF. This chain connects TRBV29-1 to TRBJ2-7; a weak D match, TRBD2 (5 bases). There are 12 residues in the CDR3. V shed 5 bases and J shed 9 bases, with 17 bases lying between them. Germline V gene data show CDR1 as SQVTM and CDR2 as ANQGSEA.

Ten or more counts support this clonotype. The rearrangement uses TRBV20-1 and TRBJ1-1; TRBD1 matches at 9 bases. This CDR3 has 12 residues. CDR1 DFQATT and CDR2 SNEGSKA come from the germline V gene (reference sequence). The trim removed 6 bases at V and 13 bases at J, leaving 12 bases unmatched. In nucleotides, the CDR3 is TGCAGTGCCCCGGACAGGGGTGGGAGGTTTTTCTTT. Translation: CSAPDRGGRFFF.

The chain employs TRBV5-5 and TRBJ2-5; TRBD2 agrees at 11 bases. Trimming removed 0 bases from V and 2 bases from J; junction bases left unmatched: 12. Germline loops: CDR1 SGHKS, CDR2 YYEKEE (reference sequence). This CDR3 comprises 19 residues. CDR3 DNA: TGTGCCAGCAGCTTGGCCTGGGGTAGCGGGAGGGCCTGGCAAGAGACCCAGTACTTC. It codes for CASSLAWGSGRAWQETQYF.